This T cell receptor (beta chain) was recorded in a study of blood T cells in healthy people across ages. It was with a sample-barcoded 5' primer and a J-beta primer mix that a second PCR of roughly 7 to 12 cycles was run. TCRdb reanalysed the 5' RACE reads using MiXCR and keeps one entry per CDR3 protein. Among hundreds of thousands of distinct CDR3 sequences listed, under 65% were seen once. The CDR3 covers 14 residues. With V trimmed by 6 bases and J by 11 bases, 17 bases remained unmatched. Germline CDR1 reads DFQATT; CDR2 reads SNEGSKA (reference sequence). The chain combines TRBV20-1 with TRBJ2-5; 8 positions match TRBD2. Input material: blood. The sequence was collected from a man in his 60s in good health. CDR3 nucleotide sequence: TGCAGTGCCCCAGGCGGGACTAGACATCGTGAGCAGTACTTC. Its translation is CSAPGGTRHREQYF.